There are a few counts of the clone carrying this T cell receptor (beta chain). The target antigen is unknown. The data stem from a study of response to subunit inactivated influenza vaccine. CDR1 and CDR2 (germline): KGHDR, SFDVKD. The CDR3 sequence is 15 residues long. V dropped 6 bases and J dropped 5 bases, with 17 bases sitting between them. Study-level results: Seasonal influenza vaccination, on each occasion, was suggested by the authors to recruit few new T cells.

Using its own MiXCR run on the RT-PCR reads, TCRdb lists one record per CDR3 protein. There are 700,000 to 800,000 distinct CDR3 sequences in the sample; roughly 18% occur only once, and approximately 10% lies in the top ten. Sequencing used PBMCs from blood, obtained around 5 days after vaccination. The chain has TRBV24-1 and TRBJ2-3; either TRBD1 or TRBD2 may supply D (5 bases each). The TCR comes from a man in his fifties or sixties who received an inactivated influenza vaccine. The DNA of the CDR3 is TGTGCCACCAGTCCCCGGGACCCATTGGGAGATACGCAGTATTTT. Protein product: CATSPRDPLGDTQYF.